These 21 T cell receptor beta chains came from one sample sequenced in a study of shared clonotypes between healthy human individuals. It was CD45RO-negative cells, positively selected for CCR7, that made up naive CD8 cells, with terminally differentiated effector memory CD45RA+ cells excluded. Clones were read by immunoSEQ multiplex PCR, and TCRdb kept only the in-frame ones, dropping some. The data hold hundreds of thousands of clones, with approximately 96% observed a single time. The source material was naive CD8+ T cells sorted from blood. Source of these receptors: a woman aged 25 to 39 in good health.

The V gene is TRBV28, the J gene TRBJ2-6, with no clear D. Trimming removed 0 bases at V and 2 bases at J, with 5 bases between. The CDR3 has 15 residues. Germline lookup yields CDR1 MDHEN and CDR2 SYDVKM. CDR3 DNA sequence: TGTGCCAGCAGTTTATGGGGGACTGGGGCCAACGTCCTGACTTTC. It specifies CASSLWGTGANVLTF.

The chain links TRBV7-9 to TRBJ2-1; 11 bases fit TRBD2. CDR1 and CDR2 (germline): SEHNR, FQNEAQ (reference sequence). J lost 0 bases, V lost 5 bases, and 6 bases had no gene match. CDR3 length: 17 residues. The CDR3 protein is CASSTRTSGHSYNEQFF. The CDR3 coding sequence is TGTGCCAGCAGCACCCGGACTAGCGGGCACTCCTACAATGAGCAGTTCTTC.

V is TRBV7-9 and J is TRBJ2-7, with 7 nucleotides matching TRBD2. Trimming took 0 bases from V and 3 from J; bases not matched to a gene: 5. The CDR3 spans 15 residues. Germline V gene data show CDR1 as SEHNR and CDR2 as FQNEAQ (reference sequence). Here the CDR3 DNA reads TGTGCCAGCAGCTTAGCCGGGGGGACCTTCTACGAGCAGTACTTC. Translation: CASSLAGGTFYEQYF.

V and J are TRBV13 and TRBJ2-5; D may be TRBD2 (5 bases). This CDR3 has 12 amino acids. V was cut by 8 bases and J by 7 bases, with 14 bases left in between. Germline V gene data show CDR1 as PRHDT and CDR2 as FYEKMQ (reference sequence). DNA of the CDR3: TGTGCCAGCGGTACTAGATCCGGGACCCAGTACTTC. Translation: CASGTRSGTQYF.

This sequence joins TRBV13 and TRBJ1-4; tentatively, D is TRBD1 (5 bases). CDR1 is PRHDT and CDR2 is FYEKMQ in the germline V gene (reference sequence). V lost 1 base to trimming and J lost 5 bases, with 5 bases between them. There are 13 residues in the CDR3. CDR3 amino acids: CASSLEGNEKLFF. Here the CDR3 DNA reads TGTGCCAGCAGCTTAGAGGGGAATGAAAAACTGTTTTTT.

CDR3 protein: CASSLSGTSGKKDEQYF. The DNA of the CDR3 is TGTGCCAGCAGCTTATCAGGGACTAGCGGGAAGAAGGACGAGCAGTACTTC. The chain employs TRBV7-8 and TRBJ2-7, with TRBD2 matching over 13 bases. This CDR3 has 17 residues. Germline CDR1 reads SGHVS; CDR2 reads FQNEAQ. The J segment lost 5 bases and the V segment lost 2 bases, leaving 9 bases of the junction unmatched.

The chain combines TRBV6-6 with TRBJ2-6; the D call may be TRBD1 or TRBD2 (6 bases each). Trimming removed 10 bases at V and 0 bases at J, with 16 bases between. CDR1 is MNHNY and CDR2 is SVGAGI in the germline V gene (reference sequence). CDR3 size: 16 residues. CDR3 DNA: TGTGCCACAGGAGGGACATCGAGCTCTGGGGCCAACGTCCTGACTTTC. As protein: CATGGTSSSGANVLTF.

The chain employs TRBV28 and TRBJ2-2; 10 bases line up with TRBD2. Germline trimming cut 6 bases from V and 6 bases from J; bases unmatched to any gene: 10. Germline V gene lookup returns CDR1 MDHEN and CDR2 SYDVKM. This CDR3 comprises 16 residues. The CDR3 here is CASSSLAGVIAGELFF. Here the CDR3 DNA reads TGTGCCAGCAGCTCCCTAGCGGGAGTGATCGCCGGGGAGCTGTTTTTT. Combining the CDR3 with reference TRBV28 and TRBJ2-2 gives the whole variable domain DVKVTQSSRYLVKRTGEKVFLECVQDMDHENMFWYRQDPGLGLRLIYFSYDVKMKEKGDIPEGYSVSREKKERFSLILESASTNQTSMYLCASSSLAGVIAGELFFGEGSRLTVL.

The V call is TRBV27, the J call TRBJ2-5; D remains ambiguous. The CDR3 spans 14 residues. Trimming removed 3 bases from V and 3 bases from J, with 11 bases in between. Germline V gene data show CDR1 as MNHEY and CDR2 as SMNVEV (reference sequence). Here the CDR3 DNA reads TGTGCCAGCAGTTTCGGGCCCCCCGAAGAGACCCAGTACTTC. Its protein is CASSFGPPEETQYF.

Details on this clone: Other nucleotide sequences in the sample specify the same CDR3. The chain combines TRBV20-1 with TRBJ2-7; perhaps TRBD2 as D (5 bases). The CDR3 runs 11 residues. V was pared by 5 bases and J by 4 bases, with 9 bases between. Germline V gene data show CDR1 as DFQATT and CDR2 as SNEGSKA (reference sequence). CDR3 bases: TGCAGTGCTCGAACTAGTTACGAGCAGTACTTC. Its translation: CSARTSYEQYF.

Details on this clone: The sample contains more than one DNA sequence encoding this CDR3. The V gene is TRBV5-6, the J gene TRBJ2-7, with a possible D match to TRBD2 (5 bases). Germline values: CDR1 SGHDT, CDR2 YYEEEE. CDR3 length equals 14 residues. V was cut by 1 base and J by 4 bases, with 12 bases left in between. The CDR3 coding sequence is TGTGCCAGCAGCTTGTCGCTAGCAGTATACGAGCAGTACTTC. Protein: CASSLSLAVYEQYF.

The genes are TRBV27 and TRBJ2-5; D not resolved. Germline V gives CDR1 MNHEY, CDR2 SMNVEV (reference sequence). This CDR3 is built from 15 residues. V lost 6 bases and J lost 1, with 15 bases in between. The CDR3 region is CASSSFTGLQETQYF. The CDR3, as DNA: TGTGCCAGCAGCAGTTTCACCGGCCTCCAAGAGACCCAGTACTTC.

This sequence joins TRBV4-1 and TRBJ1-2, with 8 bases fitting TRBD1. This CDR3 spans 15 amino acids. The germline V gene encodes CDR1 MGHRA and CDR2 YSYEKL. Unmatched junction bases numbered 9, after V lost 3 bases and J lost 6 bases. CDR3 DNA: TGCGCCAGCAGCCAGCCCTGGACAGGGTGGGATGGCTACACCTTC. Amino acid sequence: CASSQPWTGWDGYTF.

CDR3 bases: TGCGCCAGCAGAAGACAGGGGTATGGCTACACCTTC. Translated, it gives CASRRQGYGYTF. J is TRBJ1-2 and V is TRBV10-1; 8 nucleotides agree with TRBD1. Per the germline V gene, CDR1 is WNHNN and CDR2 is SYGVQD (reference sequence). J lost 5 bases, V lost 6 bases, and 2 bases had no gene match. The CDR3 length is 12 residues.

The rearrangement links TRBV28 to TRBJ2-2; D is undetermined. V was cut by 8 bases and J by 2 bases, with 12 bases left in between. The CDR3 covers 14 residues. Germline CDR1 MDHEN, CDR2 SYDVKM. The CDR3 here is CASLHGLNTGELFF. CDR3 sequence (DNA): TGTGCCAGCCTCCACGGGCTCAACACCGGGGAGCTGTTTTTT.

Notes on this clone: Other DNA sequences from this sample encode an identical CDR3 as well. V usage is TRBV20-1 and J usage is TRBJ1-1, with D hard to call. Germline assignment: CDR1 DFQATT and CDR2 SNEGSKA (reference sequence). This CDR3 contains 11 residues. The ends were cut back, 5 bases at V and 1 base at J, with 5 bases in the middle. The CDR3, as DNA: TGCAGTGCTTCAGGGAACACTGAAGCTTTCTTT. Protein: CSASGNTEAFF.

The chain carries TRBV27 and TRBJ2-7, with D perhaps being TRBD1 or TRBD2 (6 bases each). The V end was cut by 5 bases, the J end by 0 bases, with 14 bases between. The CDR3 spans 15 residues. The germline gives CDR1 MNHEY, CDR2 SMNVEV (reference sequence). The CDR3 sequence: CASSGGTLRSYEQYF. The CDR3 nucleotides read TGTGCCAGCAGTGGGGGGACACTTCGCTCCTACGAGCAGTACTTC.

The V and J genes are TRBV19 and TRBJ2-2, with D maybe TRBD1 (5 bases). This CDR3 contains 14 residues. The V end lost 10 bases, the J end lost 6 bases, and 18 bases lay between the germline ends. Germline V gene data show CDR1 as LNHDA and CDR2 as SQIVND (reference sequence). This chain's CDR3 is CATSASLGPGELFF. The CDR3 bases are TGTGCCACCTCGGCCAGTCTGGGGCCCGGGGAGCTGTTTTTT.

The rearrangement uses TRBV6-4 and TRBJ1-2, with D unclear. The CDR3 length is 13 residues. V dropped 0 bases and J dropped 3 bases, with 5 bases sitting between them. Per the germline V gene, CDR1 is MRHNA and CDR2 is SNTAGT. Written as DNA, the CDR3 is TGTGCCAGCAGTGACTCAGGATACTATGGCTACACCTTC. The encoded protein is CASSDSGYYGYTF.

A few counts support this clone. The J gene is TRBJ1-5, the V gene TRBV27, with D possibly being TRBD1 (5 bases). The V gene's germline CDR1 is MNHEY and CDR2 SMNVEV (reference sequence). The CDR3 runs to 13 residues. V shed 3 bases and J shed 5 bases, with 8 bases lying between them. The CDR3 DNA is TGTGCCAGCAGTTTGTGGGACGATCAGCCCCAGCATTTT. This encodes CASSLWDDQPQHF.

J is TRBJ1-1 and V is TRBV2; no firm D call. CDR3 length equals 14 residues. V was pared by 5 bases and J by 1 base, with 11 bases between. The germline V gene encodes CDR1 SNHLY and CDR2 FYNNEI. The chain's CDR3 is CASSSEARNTEAFF. The CDR3 DNA reads TGTGCCAGCAGTTCCGAGGCCCGGAACACTGAAGCTTTCTTT.